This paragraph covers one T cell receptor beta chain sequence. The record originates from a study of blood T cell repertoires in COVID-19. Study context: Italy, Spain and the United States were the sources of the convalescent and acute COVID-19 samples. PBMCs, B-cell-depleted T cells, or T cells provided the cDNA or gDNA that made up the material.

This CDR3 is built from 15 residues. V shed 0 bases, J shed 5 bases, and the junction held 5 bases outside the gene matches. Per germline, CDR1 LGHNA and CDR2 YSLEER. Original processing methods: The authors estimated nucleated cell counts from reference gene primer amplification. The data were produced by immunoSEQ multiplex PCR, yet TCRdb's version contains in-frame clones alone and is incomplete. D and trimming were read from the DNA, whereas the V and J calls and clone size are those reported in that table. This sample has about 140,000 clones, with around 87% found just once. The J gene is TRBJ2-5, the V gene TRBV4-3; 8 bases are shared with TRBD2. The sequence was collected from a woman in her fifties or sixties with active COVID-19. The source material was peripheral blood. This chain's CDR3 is CASSQEGTSFETQYF. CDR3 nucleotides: TGCGCCAGCAGCCAAGAGGGGACTAGTTTTGAGACCCAGTACTTC.